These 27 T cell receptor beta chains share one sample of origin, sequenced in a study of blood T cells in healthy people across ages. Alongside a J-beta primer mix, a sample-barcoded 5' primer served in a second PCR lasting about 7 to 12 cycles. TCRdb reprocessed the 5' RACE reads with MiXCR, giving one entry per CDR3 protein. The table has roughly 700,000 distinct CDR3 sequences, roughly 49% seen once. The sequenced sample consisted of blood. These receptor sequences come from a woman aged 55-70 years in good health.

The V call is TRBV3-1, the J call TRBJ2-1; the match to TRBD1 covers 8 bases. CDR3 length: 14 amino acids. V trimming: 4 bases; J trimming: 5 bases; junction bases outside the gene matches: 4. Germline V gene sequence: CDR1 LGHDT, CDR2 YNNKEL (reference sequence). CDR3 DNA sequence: TGTGCCAGCAGCCGGGACAGGACCCACAATGAGCAGTTCTTC. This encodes CASSRDRTHNEQFF.

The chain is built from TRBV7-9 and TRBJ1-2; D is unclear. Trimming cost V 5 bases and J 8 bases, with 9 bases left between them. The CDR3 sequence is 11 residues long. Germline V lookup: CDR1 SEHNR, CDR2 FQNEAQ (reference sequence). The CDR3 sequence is CASSPLDGYTF. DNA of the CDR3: TGTGCCAGCAGCCCCCTGGACGGCTACACCTTC.

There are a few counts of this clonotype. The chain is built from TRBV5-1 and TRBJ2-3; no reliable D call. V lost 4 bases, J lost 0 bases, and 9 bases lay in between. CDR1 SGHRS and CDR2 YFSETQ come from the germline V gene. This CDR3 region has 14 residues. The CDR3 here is CASSTRASTDTQYF. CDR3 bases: TGCGCCAGCAGCACTCGGGCTAGCACAGATACGCAGTATTTT. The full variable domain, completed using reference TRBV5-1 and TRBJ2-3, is KAGVTQTPRYLIKTRGQQVTLSCSPISGHRSVSWYQQTPGQGLQFLFEYFSETQRNKGNFPGRFSGRQFSNSRSEMNVSTLELGDSALYLCASSTRASTDTQYFGPGTRLTVL.

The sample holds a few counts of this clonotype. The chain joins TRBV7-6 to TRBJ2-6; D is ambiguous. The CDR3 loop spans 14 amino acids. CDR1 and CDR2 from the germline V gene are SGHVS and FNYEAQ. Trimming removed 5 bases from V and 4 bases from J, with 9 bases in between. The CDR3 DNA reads TGTGCCAGCAGCCCTCTGTGGGGGGCCAACGTCCTGACTTTC. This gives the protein CASSPLWGANVLTF.

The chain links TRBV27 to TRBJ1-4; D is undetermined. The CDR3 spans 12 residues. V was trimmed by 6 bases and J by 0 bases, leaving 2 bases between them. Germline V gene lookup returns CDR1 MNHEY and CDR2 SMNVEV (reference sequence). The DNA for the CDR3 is TGTGCCAGCAGAACAACTAATGAAAAACTGTTTTTT. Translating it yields CASRTTNEKLFF.

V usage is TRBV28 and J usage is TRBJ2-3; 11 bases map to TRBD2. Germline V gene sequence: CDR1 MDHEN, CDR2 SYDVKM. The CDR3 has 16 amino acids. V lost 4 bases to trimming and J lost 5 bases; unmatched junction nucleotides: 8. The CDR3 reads CASSSFSSGRLDTQYF. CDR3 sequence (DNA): TGTGCCAGCAGTTCTTTTTCTAGCGGGAGGCTAGATACGCAGTATTTT.

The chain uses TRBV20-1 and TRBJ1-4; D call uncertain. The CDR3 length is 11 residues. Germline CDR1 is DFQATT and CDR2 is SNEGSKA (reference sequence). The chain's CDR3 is CSPSTNEKLFF. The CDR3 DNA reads TGCAGCCCCAGCACTAATGAAAAACTGTTTTTT.

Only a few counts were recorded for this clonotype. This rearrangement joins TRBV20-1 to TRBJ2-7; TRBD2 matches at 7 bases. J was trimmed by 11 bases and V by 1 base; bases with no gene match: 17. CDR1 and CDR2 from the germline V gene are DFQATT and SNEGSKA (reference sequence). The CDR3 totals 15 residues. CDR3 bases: TGCAGTGCTAGAGCGGGTTCTGGGCGGGAGTATAGCGAGTACTTC. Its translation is CSARAGSGREYSEYF.

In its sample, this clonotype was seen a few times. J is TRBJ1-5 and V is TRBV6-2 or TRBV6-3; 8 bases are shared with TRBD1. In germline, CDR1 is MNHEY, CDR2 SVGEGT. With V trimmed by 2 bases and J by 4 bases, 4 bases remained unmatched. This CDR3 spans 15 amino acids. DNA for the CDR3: TGTGCCAGCAGTTACGGGGACAGGCCTAATCAGCCCCAGCATTTT. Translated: CASSYGDRPNQPQHF.

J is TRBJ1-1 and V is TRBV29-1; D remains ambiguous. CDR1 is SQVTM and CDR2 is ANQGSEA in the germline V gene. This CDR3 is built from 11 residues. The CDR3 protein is CRVSKNTEAFF. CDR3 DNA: TGCAGGGTTTCCAAGAACACTGAAGCTTTCTTT.

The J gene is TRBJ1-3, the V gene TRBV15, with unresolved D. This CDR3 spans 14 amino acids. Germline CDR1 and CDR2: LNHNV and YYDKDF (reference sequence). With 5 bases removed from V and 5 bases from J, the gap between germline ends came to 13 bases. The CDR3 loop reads CATSSRGPRNTIYF. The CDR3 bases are TGTGCCACCAGCTCGCGAGGGCCTCGAAACACCATATATTTT.

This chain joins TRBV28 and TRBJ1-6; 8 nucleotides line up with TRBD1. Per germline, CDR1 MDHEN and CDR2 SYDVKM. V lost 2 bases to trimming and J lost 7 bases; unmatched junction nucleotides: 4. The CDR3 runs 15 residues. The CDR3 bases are TGTGCCAGCAGTTTAGCATGGACAGGGAATTCACCCCTCCACTTT. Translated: CASSLAWTGNSPLHF.

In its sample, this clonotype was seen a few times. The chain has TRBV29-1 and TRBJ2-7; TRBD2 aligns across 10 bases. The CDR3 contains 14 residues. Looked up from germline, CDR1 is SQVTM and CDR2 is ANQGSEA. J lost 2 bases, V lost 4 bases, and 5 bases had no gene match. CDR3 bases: TGCAGCGTTGCGTCTAGCGGGAGCACCTACGAGCAGTACTTC. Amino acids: CSVASSGSTYEQYF.

Here the CDR3 reads CASSSHWTSEQYF. CDR3 DNA sequence: TGTGCCAGCAGTTCCCACTGGACTAGCGAGCAGTACTTC. The rearrangement joins TRBV27 to TRBJ2-7; TRBD2 aligns across 7 bases. Germline loops: CDR1 MNHEY, CDR2 SMNVEV (reference sequence). CDR3 length equals 13 residues. Trimming took 4 bases from V and 6 from J; bases not matched to a gene: 6.

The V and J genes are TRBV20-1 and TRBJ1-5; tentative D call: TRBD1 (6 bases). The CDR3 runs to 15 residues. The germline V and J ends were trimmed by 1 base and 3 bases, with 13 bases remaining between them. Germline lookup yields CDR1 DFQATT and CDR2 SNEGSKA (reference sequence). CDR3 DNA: TGCAGTGCTAGAGTATCGCAGGGGATCAATCAGCCCCAGCATTTT. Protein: CSARVSQGINQPQHF.

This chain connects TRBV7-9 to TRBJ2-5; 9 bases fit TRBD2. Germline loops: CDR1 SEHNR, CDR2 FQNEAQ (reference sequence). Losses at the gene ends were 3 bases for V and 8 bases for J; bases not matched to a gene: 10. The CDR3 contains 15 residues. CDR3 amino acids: CASSFGLASLGTQYF. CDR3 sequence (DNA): TGTGCCAGCAGCTTCGGACTAGCGTCCCTGGGAACCCAGTACTTC.

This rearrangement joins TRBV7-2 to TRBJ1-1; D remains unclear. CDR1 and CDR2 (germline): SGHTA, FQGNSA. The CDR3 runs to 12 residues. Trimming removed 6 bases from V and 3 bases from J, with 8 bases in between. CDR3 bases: TGTGCCAGCAGGGTGGGGTACACTGAAGCTTTCTTT. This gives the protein CASRVGYTEAFF.

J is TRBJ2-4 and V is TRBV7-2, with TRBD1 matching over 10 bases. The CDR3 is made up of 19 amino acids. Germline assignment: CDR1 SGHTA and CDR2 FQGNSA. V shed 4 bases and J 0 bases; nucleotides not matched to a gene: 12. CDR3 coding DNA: TGTGCCAGCAGCTATGGGACAGGGGAGGGAGCGCTAGCCAAAAACATTCAGTACTTC. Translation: CASSYGTGEGALAKNIQYF. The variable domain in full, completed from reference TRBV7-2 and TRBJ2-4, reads GAGVSQSPSNKVTEKGKDVELRCDPISGHTALYWYRQSLGQGLEFLIYFQGNSAPDKSGLPSDRFSAERTGGSVSTLTIQRTQQEDSAVYLCASSYGTGEGALAKNIQYFGAGTRLSVL.

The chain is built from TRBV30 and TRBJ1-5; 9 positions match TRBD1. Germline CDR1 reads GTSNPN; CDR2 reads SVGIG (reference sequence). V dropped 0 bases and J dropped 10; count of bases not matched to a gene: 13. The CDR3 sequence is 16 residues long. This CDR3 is CAWSVRRTGDIKPQHF. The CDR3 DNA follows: TGTGCCTGGAGTGTACGTAGGACAGGGGACATCAAACCCCAGCATTTT.

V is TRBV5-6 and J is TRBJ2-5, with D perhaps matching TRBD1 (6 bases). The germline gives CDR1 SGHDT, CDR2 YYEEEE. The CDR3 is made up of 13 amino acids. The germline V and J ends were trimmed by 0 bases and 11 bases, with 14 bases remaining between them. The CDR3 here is CASSLVSGTQQYF. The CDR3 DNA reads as TGTGCCAGCAGCTTGGTCTCGGGGACACAGCAGTACTTC. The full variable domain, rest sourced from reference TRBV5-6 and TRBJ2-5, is DAGVTQSPTHLIKTRGQQVTLRCSPKSGHDTVSWYQQALGQGPQFIFQYYEEEERQRGNFPDRFSGHQFPNYSSELNVNALLLGDSALYLCASSLVSGTQQYFGPGTRLLVL.

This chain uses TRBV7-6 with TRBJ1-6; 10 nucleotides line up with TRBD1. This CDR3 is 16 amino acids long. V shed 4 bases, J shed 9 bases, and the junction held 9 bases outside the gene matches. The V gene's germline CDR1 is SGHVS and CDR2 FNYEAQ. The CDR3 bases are TGTGCCAGCAGCTCATTAGGGACAGGGGTGGGTTCACCCCTCCACTTT. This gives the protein CASSSLGTGVGSPLHF.

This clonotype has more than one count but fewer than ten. The CDR3 reads CSARVRSGRDYNEQFF. The DNA of the CDR3 is TGCAGTGCTAGAGTCCGAAGCGGGAGGGACTACAATGAGCAGTTCTTC. J is TRBJ2-1 and V is TRBV20-1; 10 bases are a match to TRBD2. Germline V gene data show CDR1 as DFQATT and CDR2 as SNEGSKA (reference sequence). The CDR3 spans 16 residues. The junction had 6 bases not matched to a gene; V was cut back by 1 base and J by 3 bases.

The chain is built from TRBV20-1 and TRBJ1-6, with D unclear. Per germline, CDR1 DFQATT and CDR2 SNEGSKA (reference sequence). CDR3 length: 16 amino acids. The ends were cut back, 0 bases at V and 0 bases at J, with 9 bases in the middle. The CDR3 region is CSARDGGSSYNSPLHF. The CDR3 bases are TGCAGTGCTAGAGATGGAGGGAGCTCCTATAATTCACCCCTCCACTTT.

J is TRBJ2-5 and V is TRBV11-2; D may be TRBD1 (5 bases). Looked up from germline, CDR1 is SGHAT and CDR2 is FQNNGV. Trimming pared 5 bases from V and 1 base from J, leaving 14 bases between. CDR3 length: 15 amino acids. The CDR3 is CASSPNWGTQETQYF. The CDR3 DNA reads TGTGCCAGCAGCCCCAATTGGGGCACCCAAGAGACCCAGTACTTC.

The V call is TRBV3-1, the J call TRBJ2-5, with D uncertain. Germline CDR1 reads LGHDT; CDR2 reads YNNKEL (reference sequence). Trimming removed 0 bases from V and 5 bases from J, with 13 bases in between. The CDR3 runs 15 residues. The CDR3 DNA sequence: TGTGCCAGCAGCCAAGACGGCTCACTGATCGAGACCCAGTACTTC. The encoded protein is CASSQDGSLIETQYF.

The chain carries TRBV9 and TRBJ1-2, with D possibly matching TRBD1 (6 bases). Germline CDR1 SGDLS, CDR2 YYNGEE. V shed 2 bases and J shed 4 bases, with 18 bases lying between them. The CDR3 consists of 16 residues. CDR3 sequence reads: CASSVEAGGAGYGYTF. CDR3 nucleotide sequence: TGTGCCAGCAGCGTCGAGGCCGGGGGCGCGGGCTATGGCTACACCTTC.

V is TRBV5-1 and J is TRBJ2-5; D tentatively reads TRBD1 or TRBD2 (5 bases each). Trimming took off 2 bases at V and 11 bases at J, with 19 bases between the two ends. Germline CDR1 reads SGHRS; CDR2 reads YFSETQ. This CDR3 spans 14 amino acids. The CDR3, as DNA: TGCGCCAGCAGCTTCGGGACCGTGTTTGGTGAGCAGTACTTC. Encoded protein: CASSFGTVFGEQYF.